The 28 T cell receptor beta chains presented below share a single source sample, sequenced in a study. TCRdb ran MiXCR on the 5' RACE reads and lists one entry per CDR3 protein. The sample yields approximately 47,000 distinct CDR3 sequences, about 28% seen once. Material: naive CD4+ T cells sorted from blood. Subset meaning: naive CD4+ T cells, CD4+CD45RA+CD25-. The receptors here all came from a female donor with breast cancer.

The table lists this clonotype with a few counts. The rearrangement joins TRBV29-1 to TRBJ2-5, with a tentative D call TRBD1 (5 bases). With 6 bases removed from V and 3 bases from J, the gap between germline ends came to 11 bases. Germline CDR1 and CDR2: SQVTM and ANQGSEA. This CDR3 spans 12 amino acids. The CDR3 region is CSVNGREETQYF. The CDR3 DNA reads TGCAGCGTCAACGGCAGGGAAGAGACCCAGTACTTC.

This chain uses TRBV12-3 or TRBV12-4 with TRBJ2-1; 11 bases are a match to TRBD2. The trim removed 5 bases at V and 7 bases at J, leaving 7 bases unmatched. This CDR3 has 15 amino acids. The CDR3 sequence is CASSQPGLAANEQFF. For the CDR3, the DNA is TGTGCCAGCAGTCAACCGGGACTAGCGGCAAATGAGCAGTTCTTC.

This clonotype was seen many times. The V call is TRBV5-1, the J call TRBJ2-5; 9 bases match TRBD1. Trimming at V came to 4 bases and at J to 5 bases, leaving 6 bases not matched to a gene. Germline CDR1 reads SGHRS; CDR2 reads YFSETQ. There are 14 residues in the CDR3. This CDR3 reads CASSLTGGFETQYF. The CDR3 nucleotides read TGCGCCAGCAGCCTTACAGGGGGCTTCGAGACCCAGTACTTC.

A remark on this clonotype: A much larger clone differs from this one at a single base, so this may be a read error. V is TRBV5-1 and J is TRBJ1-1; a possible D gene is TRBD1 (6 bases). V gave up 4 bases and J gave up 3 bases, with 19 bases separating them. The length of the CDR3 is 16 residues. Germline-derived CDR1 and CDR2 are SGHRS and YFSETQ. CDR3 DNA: TGCGCCAGCAGCGACGATCAGGGGCTCGGGGACACTGAAGCTTTCTTT. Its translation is CASSDDQGLGDTEAFF.

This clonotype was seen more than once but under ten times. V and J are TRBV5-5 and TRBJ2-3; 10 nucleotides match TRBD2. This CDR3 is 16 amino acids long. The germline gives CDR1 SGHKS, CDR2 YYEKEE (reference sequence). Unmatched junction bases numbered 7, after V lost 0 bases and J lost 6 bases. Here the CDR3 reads CASSLDLAGVSDTQYF. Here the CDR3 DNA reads TGTGCCAGCAGCTTGGACCTAGCGGGAGTCTCGGATACGCAGTATTTT.

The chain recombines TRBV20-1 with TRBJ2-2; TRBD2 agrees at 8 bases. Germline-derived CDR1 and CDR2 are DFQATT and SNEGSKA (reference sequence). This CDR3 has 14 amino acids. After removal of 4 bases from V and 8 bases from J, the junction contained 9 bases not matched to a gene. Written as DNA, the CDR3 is TGCAGTGCTAAGCCCGGGAGGGCCCGAGGGGAGCTGTTTTTT. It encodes CSAKPGRARGELFF.

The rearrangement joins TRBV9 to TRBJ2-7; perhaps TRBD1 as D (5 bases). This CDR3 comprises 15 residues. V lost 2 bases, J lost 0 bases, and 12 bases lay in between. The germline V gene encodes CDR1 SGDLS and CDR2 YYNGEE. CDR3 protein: CASSVGHSSSYEQYF. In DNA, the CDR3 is TGTGCCAGCAGCGTTGGACATTCAAGCTCCTACGAGCAGTACTTC.

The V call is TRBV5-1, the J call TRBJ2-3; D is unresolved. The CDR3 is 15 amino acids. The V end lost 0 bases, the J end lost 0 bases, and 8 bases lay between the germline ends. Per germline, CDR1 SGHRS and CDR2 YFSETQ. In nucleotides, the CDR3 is TGCGCCAGCAGCTTGGCAGACACTAGCACAGATACGCAGTATTTT. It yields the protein CASSLADTSTDTQYF.

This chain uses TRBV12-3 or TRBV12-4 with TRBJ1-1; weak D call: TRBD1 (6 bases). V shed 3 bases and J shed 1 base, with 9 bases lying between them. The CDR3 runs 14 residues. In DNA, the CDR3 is TGTGCCAGCAGTTTCCAGGGGCGGAACACTGAAGCTTTCTTT. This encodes CASSFQGRNTEAFF.

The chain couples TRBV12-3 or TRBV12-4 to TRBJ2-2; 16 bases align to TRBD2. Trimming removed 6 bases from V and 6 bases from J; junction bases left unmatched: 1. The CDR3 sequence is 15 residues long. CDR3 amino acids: CASRGLAGGAGELFF. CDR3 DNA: TGTGCCAGCAGGGGACTAGCGGGAGGGGCCGGGGAGCTGTTTTTT.

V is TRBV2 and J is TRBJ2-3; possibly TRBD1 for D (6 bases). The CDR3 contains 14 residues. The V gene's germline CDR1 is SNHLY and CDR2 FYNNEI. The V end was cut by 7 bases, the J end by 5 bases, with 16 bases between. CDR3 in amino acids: CASTQGRLGDTQYF. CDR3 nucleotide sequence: TGTGCCAGCACACAGGGTCGCCTCGGAGATACGCAGTATTTT.

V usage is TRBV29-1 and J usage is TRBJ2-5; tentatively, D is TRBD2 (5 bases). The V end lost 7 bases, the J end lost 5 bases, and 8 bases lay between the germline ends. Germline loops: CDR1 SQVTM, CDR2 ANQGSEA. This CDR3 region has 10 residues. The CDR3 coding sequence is TGCAGCGGAGGGTTGGAGACCCAGTACTTC. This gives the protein CSGGLETQYF.

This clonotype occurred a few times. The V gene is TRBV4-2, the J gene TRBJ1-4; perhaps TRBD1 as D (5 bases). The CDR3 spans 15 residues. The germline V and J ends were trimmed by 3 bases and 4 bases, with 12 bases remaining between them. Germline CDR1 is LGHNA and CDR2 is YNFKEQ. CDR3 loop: CASSHSDDSNEKLFF. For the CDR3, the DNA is TGTGCCAGCAGCCATTCCGATGACAGTAATGAAAAACTGTTTTTT.

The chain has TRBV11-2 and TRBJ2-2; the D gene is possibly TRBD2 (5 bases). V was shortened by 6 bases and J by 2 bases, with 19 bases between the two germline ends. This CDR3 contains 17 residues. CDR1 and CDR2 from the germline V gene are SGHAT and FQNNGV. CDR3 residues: CASRMLRVTPNTGELFF. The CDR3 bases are TGTGCCAGCAGAATGCTGAGGGTTACCCCCAACACCGGGGAGCTGTTTTTT.

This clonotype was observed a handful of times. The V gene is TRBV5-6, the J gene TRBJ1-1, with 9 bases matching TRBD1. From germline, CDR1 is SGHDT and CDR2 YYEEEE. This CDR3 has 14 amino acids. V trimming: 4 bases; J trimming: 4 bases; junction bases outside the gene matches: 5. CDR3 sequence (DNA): TGTGCCAGCAGCAGGACAGGGGCGCCCACTGAAGCTTTCTTT. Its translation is CASSRTGAPTEAFF.

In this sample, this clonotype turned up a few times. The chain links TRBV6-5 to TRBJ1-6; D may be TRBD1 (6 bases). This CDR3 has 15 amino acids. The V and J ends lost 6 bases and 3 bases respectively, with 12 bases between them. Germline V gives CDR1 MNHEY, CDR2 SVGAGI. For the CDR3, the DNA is TGTGCCAGCAGGCCTTCAGGGGACTATAATTCACCCCTCCACTTT. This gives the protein CASRPSGDYNSPLHF.

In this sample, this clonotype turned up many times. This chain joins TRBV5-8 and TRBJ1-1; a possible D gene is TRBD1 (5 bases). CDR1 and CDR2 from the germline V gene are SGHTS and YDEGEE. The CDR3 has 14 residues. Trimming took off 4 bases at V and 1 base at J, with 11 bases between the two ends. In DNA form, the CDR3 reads TGTGCCAGCAGCCGGCGACAGAGGAACACTGAAGCTTTCTTT. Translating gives CASSRRQRNTEAFF. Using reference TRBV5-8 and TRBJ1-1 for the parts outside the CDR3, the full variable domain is EAGVTQSPTHLIKTRGQQATLRCSPISGHTSVYWYQQALGLGLQFLLWYDEGEERNRGNFPPRFSGRQFPNYSSELNVNALELEDSALYLCASSRRQRNTEAFFGQGTRLTVV.

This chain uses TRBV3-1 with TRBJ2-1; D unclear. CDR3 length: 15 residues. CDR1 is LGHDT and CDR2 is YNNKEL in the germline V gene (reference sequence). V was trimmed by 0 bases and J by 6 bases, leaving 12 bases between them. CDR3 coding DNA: TGTGCCAGCAGCCAAGATGTAACCCCGGGCAATGAGCAGTTCTTC. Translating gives CASSQDVTPGNEQFF.

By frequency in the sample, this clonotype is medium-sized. The CDR3 region has the DNA TGCGCCAGCAGCTTGGCCACTAGCGGGTTCAATGAGCAGTTCTTC. It yields the protein CASSLATSGFNEQFF. The rearrangement uses TRBV5-1 and TRBJ2-1, with 9 nucleotides matching TRBD2. CDR3 length: 15 residues. Germline V lookup: CDR1 SGHRS, CDR2 YFSETQ. V lost 0 bases, J lost 6 bases, and 4 bases stayed unmatched.

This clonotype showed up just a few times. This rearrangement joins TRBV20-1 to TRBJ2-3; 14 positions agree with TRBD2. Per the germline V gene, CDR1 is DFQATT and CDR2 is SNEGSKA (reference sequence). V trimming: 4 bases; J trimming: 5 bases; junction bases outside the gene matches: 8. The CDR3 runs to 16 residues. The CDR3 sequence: CSANRLAGGTQDTQYF. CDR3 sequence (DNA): TGCAGTGCTAACAGACTAGCGGGGGGGACCCAAGATACGCAGTATTTT.

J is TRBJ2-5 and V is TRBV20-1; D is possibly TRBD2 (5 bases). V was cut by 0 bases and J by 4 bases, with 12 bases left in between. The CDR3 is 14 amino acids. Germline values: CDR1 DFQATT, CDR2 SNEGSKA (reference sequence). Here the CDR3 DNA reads TGCAGTGCTAGAGATAGTAGCGATCCAGAGACCCAGTACTTC. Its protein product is CSARDSSDPETQYF.

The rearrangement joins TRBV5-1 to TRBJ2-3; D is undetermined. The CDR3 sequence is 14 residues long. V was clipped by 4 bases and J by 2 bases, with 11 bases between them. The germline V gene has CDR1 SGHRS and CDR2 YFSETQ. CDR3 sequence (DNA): TGCGCCAGCAGCACACAATCGAACACAGATACGCAGTATTTT. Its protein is CASSTQSNTDTQYF.

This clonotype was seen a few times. Here the CDR3 DNA reads TGTGCCAGCAGAGCAAGCTCTGGGGCCAACGTCCTGACTTTC. This sequence encodes CASRASSGANVLTF. The V call is TRBV12-3 or TRBV12-4, the J call TRBJ2-6; D not resolved. The CDR3 contains 14 residues. Between the trimmed V and J ends, which lost 6 bases and 0 bases, there was a span of 6 bases.

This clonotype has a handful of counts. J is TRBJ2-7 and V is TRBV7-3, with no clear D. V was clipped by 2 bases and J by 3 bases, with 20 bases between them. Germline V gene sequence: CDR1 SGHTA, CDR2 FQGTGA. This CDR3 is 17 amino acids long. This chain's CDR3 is CASSLGPGMSKGYEQYF. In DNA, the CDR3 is TGTGCCAGCAGCTTAGGGCCAGGAATGAGTAAGGGCTACGAGCAGTACTTC.

DNA of the CDR3: TGTGCCAGCAGTGTGGGGTTATGGCAGCCCCAGCATTTT. It is translated as CASSVGLWQPQHF. The chain joins TRBV2 to TRBJ1-5; D remains unclear. Germline CDR1 and CDR2: SNHLY and FYNNEI. This CDR3 spans 13 amino acids. The germline V and J ends were trimmed by 4 bases and 7 bases, with 11 bases remaining between them.

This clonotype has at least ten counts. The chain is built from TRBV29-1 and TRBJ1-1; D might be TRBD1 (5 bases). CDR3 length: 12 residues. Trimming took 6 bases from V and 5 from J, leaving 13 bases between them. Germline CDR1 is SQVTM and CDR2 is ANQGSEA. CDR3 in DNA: TGCAGCGTCCGGGACCTTCGGACTGAAGCTTTCTTT. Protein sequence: CSVRDLRTEAFF.

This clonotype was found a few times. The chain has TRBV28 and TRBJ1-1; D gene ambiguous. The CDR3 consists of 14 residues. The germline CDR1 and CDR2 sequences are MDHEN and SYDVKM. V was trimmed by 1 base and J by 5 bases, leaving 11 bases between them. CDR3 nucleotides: TGTGCCAGCAGTTTATTAGTCAGCCCTACTGAAGCTTTCTTT. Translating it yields CASSLLVSPTEAFF.

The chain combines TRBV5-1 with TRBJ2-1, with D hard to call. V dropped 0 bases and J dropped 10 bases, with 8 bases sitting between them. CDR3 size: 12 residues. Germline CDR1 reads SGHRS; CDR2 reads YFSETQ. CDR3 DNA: TGCGCCAGCAGCTTGGGAAAAGAAGAGCAGTTCTTC. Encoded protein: CASSLGKEEQFF.